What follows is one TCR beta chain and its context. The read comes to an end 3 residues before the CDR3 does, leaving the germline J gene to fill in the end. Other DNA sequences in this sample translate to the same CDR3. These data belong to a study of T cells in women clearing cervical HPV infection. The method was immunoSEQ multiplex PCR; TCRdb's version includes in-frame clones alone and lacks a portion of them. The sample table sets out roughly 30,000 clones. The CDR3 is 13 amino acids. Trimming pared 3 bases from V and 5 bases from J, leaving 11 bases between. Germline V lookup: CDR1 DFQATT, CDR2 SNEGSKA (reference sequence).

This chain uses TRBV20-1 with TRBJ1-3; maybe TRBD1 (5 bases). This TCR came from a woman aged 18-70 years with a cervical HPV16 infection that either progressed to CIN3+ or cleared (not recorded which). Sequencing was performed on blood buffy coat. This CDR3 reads CSARQEGRNTIYF. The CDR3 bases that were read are TGCAGTGCTAGGCAAGAGGGGCGAAACACC.